The entry that follows covers one T cell receptor beta chain sequence. CDR1 is MGHRA and CDR2 is YSYEKL in the germline V gene. Trimming took 2 bases from V and 8 from J; bases not matched to a gene: 11. The length of the CDR3 is 15 residues. In the original analysis: Reference gene primers were amplified, and this amplification served to estimate nucleated cell counts. Measured with immunoSEQ multiplex PCR; TCRdb has only the in-frame clones, and not every one. Clonal size and the V and J genes are those of that table, whereas D and trimming came from the DNA. The top ten clones hold about 8.2% of a sample with over 450,000 clones, about 89% of them seen once. The data originate from a study of blood T cell repertoires in COVID-19. Seattle patient enrollment occurred during active infection, with longitudinal follow-up thereafter.

The sequenced sample was peripheral blood. This sequence was found in a woman between 50 and 59 years old with COVID-19, enrolled during active disease. This chain links TRBV4-1 with TRBJ1-2; 7 bases align to TRBD1. CDR3 loop: CASSQSGTAYGGYTF. CDR3 nucleotides: TGCGCCAGCAGCCAAAGTGGGACAGCCTATGGGGGCTACACCTTC.